The 26 T cell receptor beta chains below all came from one sample that was sequenced in a study of graft-versus-host responses after intestinal transplantation. Sequencing used immunoSEQ multiplex PCR; TCRdb keeps in-frame clones, though not all of them. The table includes around 97,000 clones, about nine tenths detected once. For these TCRs, the target antigens are not known. Sequenced material: unstimulated CD4+ T cells sorted from spleen or lymph node cells, taken before transplant. Receptors were obtained from a human donor who was the organ donor for an intestinal transplant.

J is TRBJ2-1 and V is TRBV7-9; TRBD1 aligns across 10 bases. Per the germline V gene, CDR1 is SEHNR and CDR2 is FQNEAQ (reference sequence). With 5 bases clipped from V and 1 base from J, the junction kept 8 bases outside the gene matches. The CDR3 runs 17 residues. The CDR3 protein is CASSPRRGQGSYNEQFF. In DNA form, the CDR3 reads TGTGCCAGCAGCCCCAGGAGGGGACAGGGGTCCTACAATGAGCAGTTCTTC.

The chain employs TRBV11-2 and TRBJ1-1; possible D gene TRBD1, 6 bases. V gave up 4 bases and J gave up 5 bases, with 14 bases separating them. The germline CDR1 and CDR2 sequences are SGHAT and FQNNGV. The length of the CDR3 is 14 residues. The CDR3 DNA sequence: TGTGCCAGCAGCTCCGACGGGAGGGGGACTGAAGCTTTCTTT. Amino acid sequence: CASSSDGRGTEAFF.

This chain joins TRBV18 and TRBJ1-5; D gene uncertain. Germline loops: CDR1 KGHSH, CDR2 LQKENI. This CDR3 has 13 amino acids. V lost 2 bases and J 3 bases, leaving 5 bases between the germline ends. CDR3 amino acids: CASSPSPNQPQHF. CDR3 in DNA: TGTGCCAGCTCACCAAGCCCCAATCAGCCCCAGCATTTT. The entire variable domain, with the rest obtained from reference TRBV18 and TRBJ1-5, is as follows: NAGVMQNPRHLVRRRGQEARLRCSPMKGHSHVYWYRQLPEEGLKFMVYLQKENIIDESGMPKERFSAEFPKEGPSILRIQQVVRGDSAAYFCASSPSPNQPQHFGDGTRLSIL.

This clone was picked up one time. This chain connects TRBV15 to TRBJ1-1; no clear D gene. This CDR3 has 14 residues. Germline lookup yields CDR1 LNHNV and CDR2 YYDKDF (reference sequence). V lost 1 base, J lost 6 bases, and 12 bases lay in between. The CDR3 loop reads CATSRGIRGPEAFF. Here the CDR3 DNA reads TGTGCCACCAGCAGAGGTATCCGGGGTCCTGAAGCTTTCTTT. Filled out from reference TRBV15 and TRBJ1-1, the complete variable domain reads DAMVIQNPRYQVTQFGKPVTLSCSQTLNHNVMYWYQQKSSQAPKLLFHYYDKDFNNEADTPDNFQSRRPNTSFCFLDIRSPGLGDTAMYLCATSRGIRGPEAFFGQGTRLTVV.

This chain links TRBV5-4 with TRBJ2-5; D perhaps matches TRBD2 (5 bases). The CDR3 spans 15 residues. Germline lookup yields CDR1 SGHNT and CDR2 YYREEE (reference sequence). V lost 3 bases to trimming and J lost 2 bases, with 14 bases between them. The CDR3 reads CASSSAGGSQETQYF. The CDR3 DNA sequence: TGTGCCAGCAGCTCGGCGGGCGGGTCTCAAGAGACCCAGTACTTC.

J is TRBJ1-1 and V is TRBV7-2; D may be TRBD1 (5 bases). V lost 5 bases and J lost 1, with 14 bases in between. Germline V gene data show CDR1 as SGHTA and CDR2 as FQGNSA. The CDR3 has 15 amino acids. The CDR3 DNA reads as TGTGCCAGCAGCCCGGGGGGGACTGGGAACACTGAAGCTTTCTTT. The encoded protein is CASSPGGTGNTEAFF.

The chain is built from TRBV4-3 and TRBJ1-2; 9 bases are shared with TRBD1. The germline CDR1 and CDR2 sequences are LGHNA and YSLEER. The CDR3 has 14 residues. V was clipped by 5 bases and J by 1 base; unmatched bases: 2. CDR3 region: CASSWTGDNYGYTF. The CDR3 nucleotides read TGCGCCAGCAGCTGGACAGGGGATAACTATGGCTACACCTTC.

The chain is built from TRBV18 and TRBJ2-7; possibly TRBD1 for D (6 bases). CDR3 length: 15 residues. Between the trimmed V and J ends, which lost 2 bases and 7 bases, there was a span of 18 bases. CDR1 KGHSH and CDR2 LQKENI come from the germline V gene. The chain's CDR3 is CASSPKGQPAGEQYF. CDR3 DNA sequence: TGTGCCAGCTCACCAAAAGGACAGCCAGCAGGAGAGCAGTACTTC. Complete variable domain (other parts from reference TRBV18 and TRBJ2-7): NAGVMQNPRHLVRRRGQEARLRCSPMKGHSHVYWYRQLPEEGLKFMVYLQKENIIDESGMPKERFSAEFPKEGPSILRIQQVVRGDSAAYFCASSPKGQPAGEQYFGPGTRLTVT.

The V gene is TRBV7-2, the J gene TRBJ2-3, with TRBD1 identical over 8 bases. V was pared by 2 bases and J by 1 base, with 5 bases of the junction left unmatched. This CDR3 has 16 amino acids. Germline lookup yields CDR1 SGHTA and CDR2 FQGNSA. CDR3 residues: CASSLRKTGGTDTQYF. The CDR3 DNA follows: TGTGCCAGCAGCTTACGCAAGACAGGGGGCACAGATACGCAGTATTTT.

The table lists this clone with a count of one. This rearrangement joins TRBV5-1 to TRBJ1-1; TRBD1 is a possible D gene (6 bases). Trimming cost V 0 bases and J 7 bases, with 10 bases left between them. From germline, CDR1 is SGHRS and CDR2 YFSETQ. The CDR3 length is 13 residues. DNA for the CDR3: TGCGCCAGCAGCTTGGCGGGGGGGCGTGAAGCTTTCTTT. It yields the protein CASSLAGGREAFF.

This clone was counted once. The CDR3 here is CASTQLILSANTGELFF. The CDR3 bases are TGCGCCAGCACTCAACTTATTCTATCCGCGAACACCGGGGAGCTGTTTTTT. V gene TRBV10-2 combines with J gene TRBJ2-2; D is ambiguous. The CDR3 runs to 17 residues. Trimming removed 7 bases at V and 0 bases at J, with 18 bases between. Germline assignment: CDR1 WSHSY and CDR2 SAAADI.

The rearrangement joins TRBV7-7 to TRBJ2-2; 8 nucleotides match TRBD1. The ends lost 5 bases at V and 0 bases at J; junction bases unmatched: 2. Germline values: CDR1 SSHAT, CDR2 FNYEAQ (reference sequence). The CDR3 extends over 15 amino acids. This chain's CDR3 is CASSPDRANTGELFF. CDR3 nucleotide sequence: TGTGCCAGCAGCCCGGACAGGGCGAACACCGGGGAGCTGTTTTTT.

In its sample, this clone was seen once. V is TRBV11-2 and J is TRBJ1-3; a possible D gene is TRBD1 (6 bases). Trimming removed 0 bases at V and 3 bases at J, with 9 bases between. The CDR3 extends over 15 amino acids. Per germline, CDR1 SGHAT and CDR2 FQNNGV. Here the CDR3 DNA reads TGTGCCAGCAGCTTAGAAGGGACACTTGGAAACACCATATATTTT. Its translation is CASSLEGTLGNTIYF. Together with reference TRBV11-2 and TRBJ1-3, the CDR3 gives the full variable domain: EAGVAQSPRYKIIEKRQSVAFWCNPISGHATLYWYQQILGQGPKLLIQFQNNGVVDDSQLPKDRFSAERLKGVDSTLKIQPAKLEDSAVYLCASSLEGTLGNTIYFGEGSWLTVV.

The chain employs TRBV20-1 and TRBJ1-2; D remains ambiguous. V lost 3 bases to trimming and J lost 8 bases, with 10 bases between them. This CDR3 is built from 11 residues. Germline assignment: CDR1 DFQATT and CDR2 SNEGSKA (reference sequence). CDR3 sequence: CSASPSGGYTF. In DNA, the CDR3 is TGCAGTGCTAGCCCTAGCGGGGGCTACACCTTC.

This chain connects TRBV2 to TRBJ2-2; TRBD2 agrees at 8 bases. CDR1 SNHLY and CDR2 FYNNEI come from the germline V gene. V gave up 7 bases and J gave up 3 bases; unmatched junction bases: 4. The CDR3 is made up of 14 amino acids. This CDR3 is CASTMRGDTGELFF. In nucleotides, the CDR3 is TGTGCCAGCACCATGCGGGGGGACACCGGGGAGCTGTTTTTT.

V and J are TRBV6-5 and TRBJ2-1; D unclear. V was pared by 7 bases and J by 1 base, with 11 bases between. This CDR3 region has 14 residues. Germline CDR1 and CDR2: MNHEY and SVGAGI. DNA of the CDR3: TGTGCCAGCAAGCCGGGTCGATCCTACAATGAGCAGTTCTTC. Amino acid sequence: CASKPGRSYNEQFF.

The chain links TRBV21-1 to TRBJ2-7; the table's D call, TRBD1, has no DNA check behind it. TRBV21-1 is given as a pseudogene. CDR3 length: 16 amino acids. CDR3 amino acids: CASSFPGQGYSYEQYF. The CDR3 bases are TGTGCCAGCAGCTTTCCGGGACAGGGGTACTCCTACGAGCAGTACTTC.

The chain is built from TRBV5-1 and TRBJ1-2; 7 bases match TRBD1. This CDR3 spans 13 amino acids. V was pared by 4 bases and J by 5 bases, with 5 bases of the junction left unmatched. Germline CDR1 reads SGHRS; CDR2 reads YFSETQ. CDR3 sequence (DNA): TGCGCCAGCAGCGAAACAGGGGAGTATGGCTACACCTTC. This sequence encodes CASSETGEYGYTF.

For the CDR3, the DNA is TGTGCCAGCAGCTTAGGCCAGGGACAGCCGTTAGAGACCCAGTACTTC. Residues: CASSLGQGQPLETQYF. The chain employs TRBV7-9 and TRBJ2-5, with 7 positions matching TRBD1. Germline CDR1 is SEHNR and CDR2 is FQNEAQ (reference sequence). The CDR3 extends over 16 amino acids. V was clipped by 1 base and J by 4 bases; unmatched bases: 9.

In its sample, this clone is medium-sized. The chain is built from TRBV6-4 and TRBJ2-1; 12 bases align to TRBD2. The junction had 4 bases not matched to a gene; V was cut back by 5 bases and J by 2 bases. Germline lookup yields CDR1 MRHNA and CDR2 SNTAGT. The CDR3 contains 16 residues. CDR3: CASSRTSGVPYNEQFF. Written as DNA, the CDR3 is TGTGCCAGCAGTAGGACTAGCGGGGTTCCCTACAATGAGCAGTTCTTC.

This clone was recorded only once. This sequence joins TRBV2 and TRBJ2-7, with 7 positions matching TRBD2. V gave up 5 bases and J gave up 1 base; unmatched junction bases: 11. Germline V gene lookup returns CDR1 SNHLY and CDR2 FYNNEI. This CDR3 region has 16 residues. The CDR3 region is CASSWEERLASYEQYF. The CDR3 DNA is TGTGCCAGCAGTTGGGAAGAAAGACTAGCTTCCTACGAGCAGTACTTC.

The chain carries TRBV7-2 and TRBJ1-6; D remains unclear. The CDR3 is 15 amino acids. Germline CDR1 reads SGHTA; CDR2 reads FQGNSA. With 3 bases removed from V and 7 bases from J, the gap between germline ends came to 13 bases. CDR3 DNA sequence: TGTGCCAGCAGCTTGGGCCCAACGGTGAATTCACCCCTCCACTTT. Its protein product is CASSLGPTVNSPLHF.

Only one count was recorded for this clone. The chain has TRBV5-6 and TRBJ2-5; 10 bases are a match to TRBD2. The CDR3 runs 15 residues. Germline V gives CDR1 SGHDT, CDR2 YYEEEE. The junction had 5 bases not matched to a gene; V was cut back by 1 base and J by 5 bases. The CDR3 loop reads CASSLSAGGIETQYF. The CDR3 DNA follows: TGTGCCAGCAGCTTGTCAGCGGGGGGGATCGAGACCCAGTACTTC.

This chain connects TRBV4-1 to TRBJ1-6; D is uncertain. The CDR3 runs to 17 residues. Per the germline V gene, CDR1 is MGHRA and CDR2 is YSYEKL. V gave up 0 bases and J gave up 5 bases, with 14 bases separating them. CDR3 sequence: CASSQDFRGLHNSPLHF. CDR3 DNA: TGCGCCAGCAGCCAAGACTTTCGGGGATTGCATAATTCACCCCTCCACTTT.

The V call is TRBV9, the J call TRBJ2-7, with D possibly TRBD2 on 6 matching bases. Trimming took 4 bases from V and 4 from J, leaving 15 bases between them. Germline V CDR1 and CDR2: SGDLS, YYNGEE. There are 14 residues in the CDR3. The CDR3 DNA reads TGTGCCAGCAGCTCCCTCCTAGCGTTGTACGAGCAGTACTTC. Amino acids: CASSSLLALYEQYF.

The V gene is TRBV5-8, the J gene TRBJ2-3; TRBD2 aligns across 8 bases. The germline V gene has CDR1 SGHTS and CDR2 YDEGEE. The CDR3 has 15 amino acids. With V trimmed by 4 bases and J by 4 bases, 8 bases remained unmatched. The CDR3 DNA is TGTGCCAGCAGCGGCCGGGGGGGAGGCGCAGATACGCAGTATTTT. Protein product: CASSGRGGGADTQYF. Together with reference TRBV5-8 and TRBJ2-3, the CDR3 gives the full variable domain: EAGVTQSPTHLIKTRGQQATLRCSPISGHTSVYWYQQALGLGLQFLLWYDEGEERNRGNFPPRFSGRQFPNYSSELNVNALELEDSALYLCASSGRGGGADTQYFGPGTRLTVL.